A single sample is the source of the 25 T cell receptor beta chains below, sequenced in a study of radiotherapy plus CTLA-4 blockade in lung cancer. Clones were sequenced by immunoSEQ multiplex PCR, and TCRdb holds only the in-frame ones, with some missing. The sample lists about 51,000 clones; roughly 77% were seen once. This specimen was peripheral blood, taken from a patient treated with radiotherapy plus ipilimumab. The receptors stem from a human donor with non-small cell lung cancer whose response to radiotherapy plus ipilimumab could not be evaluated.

The CDR3 here is CAITGTRRWNTEAFF. The CDR3 DNA is TGTGCCATAACAGGGACCCGTAGGTGGAACACTGAAGCTTTCTTT. This rearrangement joins TRBV21-1 to TRBJ1-1; the DNA was not used to check the table's D call, TRBD1. TRBV21-1 is termed a pseudogene. The CDR3 is 15 residues long.

The chain's CDR3 is CASSPETGVLGEQFF. DNA for the CDR3: TGTGCCAGCTCCCCAGAGACAGGGGTACTAGGGGAGCAGTTCTTC. The chain carries TRBV18 and TRBJ2-1, with 8 bases lining up with TRBD1. CDR1 and CDR2 from the germline V gene are KGHSH and LQKENI. The CDR3 is 15 residues long. After removal of 6 bases from V and 10 bases from J, the junction contained 14 bases not matched to a gene.

In nucleotides, the CDR3 is TGTGCCAGCAGCTTAGCTGGGGAGGCAAACACTGAAGCTTTCTTT. Translation: CASSLAGEANTEAFF. This sequence joins TRBV7-2 and TRBJ1-1; the D is unclear. CDR1 is SGHTA, CDR2 FQGNSA, per germline. The CDR3 totals 15 residues. The V and J ends lost 0 bases and 2 bases respectively, with 10 bases between them.

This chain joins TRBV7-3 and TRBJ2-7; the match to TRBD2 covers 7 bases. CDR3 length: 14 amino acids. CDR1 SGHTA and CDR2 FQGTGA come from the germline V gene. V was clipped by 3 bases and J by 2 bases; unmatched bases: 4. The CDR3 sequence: CASSLGGVPYEQYF. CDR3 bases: TGTGCCAGCAGCTTGGGGGGGGTCCCCTACGAGCAGTACTTC.

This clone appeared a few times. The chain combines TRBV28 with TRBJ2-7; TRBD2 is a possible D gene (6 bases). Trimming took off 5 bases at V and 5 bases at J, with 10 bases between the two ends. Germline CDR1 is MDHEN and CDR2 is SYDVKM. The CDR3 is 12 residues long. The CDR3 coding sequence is TGTGCCAGCAGTCCCCCGGGGGACGAGCAGTACTTC. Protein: CASSPPGDEQYF.

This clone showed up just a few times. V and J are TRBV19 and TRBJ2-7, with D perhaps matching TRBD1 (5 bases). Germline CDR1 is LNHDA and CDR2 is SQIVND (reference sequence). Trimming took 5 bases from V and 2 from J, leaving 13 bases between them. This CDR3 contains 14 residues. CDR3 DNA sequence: TGTGCCAGTAGTTTGGGGTTGGGGCCCTACGAGCAGTACTTC. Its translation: CASSLGLGPYEQYF.

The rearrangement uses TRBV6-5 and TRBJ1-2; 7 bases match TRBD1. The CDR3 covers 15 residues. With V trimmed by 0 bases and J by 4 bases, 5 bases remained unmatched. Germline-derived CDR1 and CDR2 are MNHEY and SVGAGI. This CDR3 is CASSYSRGGTYGYTF. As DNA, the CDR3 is TGTGCCAGCAGTTACTCGAGAGGGGGCACCTATGGCTACACCTTC.

CDR3 sequence reads: CASSTSNAGILYEQYF. The CDR3 nucleotides are TGTGCCAGCAGTACCTCGAACGCAGGGATTCTGTACGAGCAGTACTTC. This chain uses TRBV27 with TRBJ2-7, with D tentatively TRBD1 (5 bases). The CDR3 is made up of 16 amino acids. The V gene lost 5 bases and the J gene lost 4 bases, with 21 bases spanning the gap. CDR1 MNHEY and CDR2 SMNVEV come from the germline V gene (reference sequence).

The CDR3: CASTKRQGNTGELFF. CDR3 sequence (DNA): TGTGCCAGTACCAAAAGACAGGGAAACACCGGGGAGCTGTTTTTT. The rearrangement links TRBV19 to TRBJ2-2, with TRBD1 matching 7 bases. This CDR3 spans 15 amino acids. Unmatched junction bases numbered 7, after V lost 7 bases and J lost 2 bases. The germline CDR1 and CDR2 sequences are LNHDA and SQIVND (reference sequence).

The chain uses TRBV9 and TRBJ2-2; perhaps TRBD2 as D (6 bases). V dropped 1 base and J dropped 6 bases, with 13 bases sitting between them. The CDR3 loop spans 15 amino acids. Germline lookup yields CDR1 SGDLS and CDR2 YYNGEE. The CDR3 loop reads CASSVFGSEAGELFF. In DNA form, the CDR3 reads TGTGCCAGCAGCGTATTCGGGAGTGAAGCCGGGGAGCTGTTTTTT.

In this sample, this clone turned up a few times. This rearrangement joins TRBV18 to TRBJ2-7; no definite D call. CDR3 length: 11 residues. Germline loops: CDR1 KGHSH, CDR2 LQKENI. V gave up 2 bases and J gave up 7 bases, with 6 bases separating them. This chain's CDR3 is CASSPAEEQYF. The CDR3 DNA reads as TGTGCCAGCTCACCAGCGGAGGAGCAGTACTTC.

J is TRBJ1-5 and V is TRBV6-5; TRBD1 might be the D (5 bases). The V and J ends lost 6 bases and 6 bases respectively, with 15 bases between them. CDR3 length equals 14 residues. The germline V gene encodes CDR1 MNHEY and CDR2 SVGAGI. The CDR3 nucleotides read TGTGCCAGCAGCCCCGGGGGGGGAGGTCAGCCCCAGCATTTT. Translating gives CASSPGGGGQPQHF.

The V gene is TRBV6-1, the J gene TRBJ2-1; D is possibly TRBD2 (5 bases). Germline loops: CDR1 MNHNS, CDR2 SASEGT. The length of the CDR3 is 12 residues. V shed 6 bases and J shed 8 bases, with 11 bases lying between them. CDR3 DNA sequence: TGTGCCAGCAGCGCACTAGTTTATGAGCAGTTCTTC. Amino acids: CASSALVYEQFF.

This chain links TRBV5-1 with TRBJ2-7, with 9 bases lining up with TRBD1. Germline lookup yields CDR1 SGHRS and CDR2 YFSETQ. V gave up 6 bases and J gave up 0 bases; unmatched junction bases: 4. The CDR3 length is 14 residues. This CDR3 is CASTPGQGSYEQYF. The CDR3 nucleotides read TGCGCCAGCACTCCGGGACAGGGCTCCTACGAGCAGTACTTC. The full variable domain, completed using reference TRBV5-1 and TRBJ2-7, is KAGVTQTPRYLIKTRGQQVTLSCSPISGHRSVSWYQQTPGQGLQFLFEYFSETQRNKGNFPGRFSGRQFSNSRSEMNVSTLELGDSALYLCASTPGQGSYEQYFGPGTRLTVT.

CDR3 sequence: CASSGPTSGGTDTQYF. The CDR3 region has the DNA TGTGCCAGCAGTGGCCCGACTAGCGGGGGCACAGATACGCAGTATTTT. This sequence joins TRBV6-1 and TRBJ2-3, with 11 bases aligning to TRBD2. Losses at the gene ends were 4 bases for V and 1 base for J; bases not matched to a gene: 4. The CDR3 is 16 residues long. Germline loops: CDR1 MNHNS, CDR2 SASEGT.

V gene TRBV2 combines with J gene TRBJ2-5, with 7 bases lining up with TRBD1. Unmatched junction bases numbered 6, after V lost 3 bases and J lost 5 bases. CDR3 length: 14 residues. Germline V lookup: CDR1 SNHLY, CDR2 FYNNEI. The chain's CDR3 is CASSEVGRGETQYF. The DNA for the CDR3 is TGTGCCAGCAGTGAGGTCGGCAGGGGGGAGACCCAGTACTTC.

The CDR3 DNA reads TGTGCCAGCAGCTTCCGAGGGCCGACAGATACGCAGTATTTT. It translates to CASSFRGPTDTQYF. V gene TRBV7-2 combines with J gene TRBJ2-3; D perhaps matches TRBD2 (5 bases). This CDR3 comprises 14 residues. The germline CDR1 and CDR2 sequences are SGHTA and FQGNSA. V was clipped by 3 bases and J by 3 bases, with 10 bases between them.

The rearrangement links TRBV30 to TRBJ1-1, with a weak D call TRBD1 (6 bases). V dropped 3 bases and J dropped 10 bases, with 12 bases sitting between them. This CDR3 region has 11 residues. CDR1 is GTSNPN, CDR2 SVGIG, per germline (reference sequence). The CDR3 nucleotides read TGTGCCTGGAGCAGTATAGGGGGAGCTTTCTTT. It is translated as CAWSSIGGAFF.

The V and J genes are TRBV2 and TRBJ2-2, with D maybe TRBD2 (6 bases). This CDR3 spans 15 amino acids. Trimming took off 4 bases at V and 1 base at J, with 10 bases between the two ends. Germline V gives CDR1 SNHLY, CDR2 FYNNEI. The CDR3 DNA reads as TGTGCCAGCAGTGGTGTTAGCGGGAACACCGGGGAGCTGTTTTTT. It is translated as CASSGVSGNTGELFF.

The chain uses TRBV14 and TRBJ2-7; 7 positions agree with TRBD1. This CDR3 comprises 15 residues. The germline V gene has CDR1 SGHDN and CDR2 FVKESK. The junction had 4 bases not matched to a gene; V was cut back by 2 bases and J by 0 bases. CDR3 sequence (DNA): TGTGCCAGCAGCCAATCCGGGACAGCCTCCTACGAGCAGTACTTC. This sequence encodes CASSQSGTASYEQYF. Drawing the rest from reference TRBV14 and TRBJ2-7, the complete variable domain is EAGVTQFPSHSVIEKGQTVTLRCDPISGHDNLYWYRRVMGKEIKFLLHFVKESKQDESGMPNNRFLAERTGGTYSTLKVQPAELEDSGVYFCASSQSGTASYEQYFGPGTRLTVT.

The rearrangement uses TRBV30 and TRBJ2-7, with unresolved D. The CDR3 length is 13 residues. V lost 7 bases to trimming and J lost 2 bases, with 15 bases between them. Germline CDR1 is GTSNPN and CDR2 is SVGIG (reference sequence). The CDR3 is CAFEDPRAYEQYF. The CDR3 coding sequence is TGTGCCTTCGAAGACCCCCGGGCCTACGAGCAGTACTTC. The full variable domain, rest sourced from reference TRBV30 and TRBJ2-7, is SQTIHQWPATLVQPVGSPLSLECTVEGTSNPNLYWYRQAAGRGLQLLFYSVGIGQISSEVPQNLSASRPQDRQFILSSKKLLLSDSGFYLCAFEDPRAYEQYFGPGTRLTVT.

The CDR3 protein is CASSPPFNNYGYTF. The CDR3 DNA sequence: TGTGCCAGCTCACCACCGTTCAATAACTATGGCTACACCTTC. The V and J genes are TRBV18 and TRBJ1-2; D call uncertain. The germline CDR1 and CDR2 sequences are KGHSH and LQKENI. The germline V and J ends were trimmed by 0 bases and 1 base, with 6 bases remaining between them. CDR3 length: 14 amino acids.

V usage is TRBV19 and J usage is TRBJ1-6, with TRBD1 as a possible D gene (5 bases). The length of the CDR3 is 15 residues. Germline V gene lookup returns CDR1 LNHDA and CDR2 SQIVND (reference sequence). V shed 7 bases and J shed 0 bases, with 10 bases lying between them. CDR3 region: CASKDSVSYNSPLHF. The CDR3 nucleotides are TGTGCCAGTAAAGACAGTGTCTCCTATAATTCACCCCTCCACTTT.

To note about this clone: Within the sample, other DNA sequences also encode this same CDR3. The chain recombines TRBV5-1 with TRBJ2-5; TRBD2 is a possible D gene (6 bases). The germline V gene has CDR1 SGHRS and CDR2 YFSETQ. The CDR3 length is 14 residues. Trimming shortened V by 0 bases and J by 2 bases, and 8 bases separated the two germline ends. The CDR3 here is CASSLAGGQETQYF. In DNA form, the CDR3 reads TGCGCCAGCAGCTTGGCCGGAGGGCAAGAGACCCAGTACTTC.

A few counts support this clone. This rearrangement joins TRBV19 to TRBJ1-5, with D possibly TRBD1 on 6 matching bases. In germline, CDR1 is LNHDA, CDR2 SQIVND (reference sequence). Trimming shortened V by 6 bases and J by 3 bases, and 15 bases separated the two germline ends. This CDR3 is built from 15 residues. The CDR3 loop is CASRHRQDTNQPQHF. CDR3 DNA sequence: TGTGCCAGTAGACACCGACAGGATACCAATCAGCCCCAGCATTTT.